What follows are 8 T cell receptor beta chains derived from one specimen sequenced in a study of cytomegalovirus exposure and HLA in healthy donors. Both 60 Vbeta primers and 13 Jbeta primers went into the PCR. TCRdb's copy holds only in-frame clones and misses some; the assay was immunoSEQ multiplex PCR. The data show 100,000 to 150,000 clones, less than 85% seen once. Sequencing input: PBMCs. Source of these receptors: a man aged 25 to 40 in good health and CMV-seropositive.

The chain couples TRBV28 to TRBJ1-5, with D possibly TRBD1 on 6 matching bases. Germline-derived CDR1 and CDR2 are MDHEN and SYDVKM. The CDR3 is 14 residues long. Trimming stripped 5 bases from V and 8 bases from J, with 16 bases between. The CDR3 spells CASSTSGGAEPQHF. CDR3 DNA: TGTGCCAGCAGTACTAGCGGGGGGGCGGAGCCCCAGCATTTT.

The chain joins TRBV19 to TRBJ2-7, with TRBD1 matching over 7 bases. This CDR3 is 14 amino acids long. V shed 0 bases, J shed 7 bases, and the junction held 6 bases outside the gene matches. CDR1 and CDR2 from the germline V gene are LNHDA and SQIVND (reference sequence). DNA for the CDR3: TGTGCCAGTAGTATAGACTGGACAGGCCGGGAGCAGTACTTC. It translates to CASSIDWTGREQYF.

The CDR3 DNA reads as TGTGCCAGCAGTTTAGCGGGGGCCCGCACAGATACGCAGTATTTT. Amino acid sequence: CASSLAGARTDTQYF. V gene TRBV28 combines with J gene TRBJ2-3; possible D gene TRBD2, 7 bases. The germline CDR1 and CDR2 sequences are MDHEN and SYDVKM. The ends were cut back, 2 bases at V and 1 base at J, with 10 bases in the middle. The CDR3 spans 15 residues.

V usage is TRBV2 and J usage is TRBJ1-5, with D maybe TRBD1 (5 bases). V lost 4 bases and J 4 bases, leaving 11 bases between the germline ends. This CDR3 comprises 14 residues. Per the germline V gene, CDR1 is SNHLY and CDR2 is FYNNEI. CDR3 bases: TGTGCCAGCAGTGTGGTACAGGCGAATCAGCCCCAGCATTTT. Protein product: CASSVVQANQPQHF. Full variable domain (remainder filled in from reference TRBV2 and TRBJ1-5): EPEVTQTPSHQVTQMGQEVILRCVPISNHLYFYWYRQILGQKVEFLVSFYNNEISEKSEIFDDQFSVERPDGSNFTLKIRSTKLEDSAMYFCASSVVQANQPQHFGDGTRLSIL.

J is TRBJ1-1 and V is TRBV28; TRBD1 matches at 7 bases. Germline V gene data show CDR1 as MDHEN and CDR2 as SYDVKM. Germline trimming cut 6 bases from V and 7 bases from J; bases unmatched to any gene: 14. The CDR3 runs to 15 residues. The CDR3 sequence is CASSSGRDGTDEAFF. The CDR3 DNA reads as TGTGCCAGCAGCTCCGGACGCGACGGGACAGATGAAGCTTTCTTT. The whole variable domain, filled in from reference TRBV28 and TRBJ1-1, reads DVKVTQSSRYLVKRTGEKVFLECVQDMDHENMFWYRQDPGLGLRLIYFSYDVKMKEKGDIPEGYSVSREKKERFSLILESASTNQTSMYLCASSSGRDGTDEAFFGQGTRLTVV.

This chain links TRBV10-2 with TRBJ1-4; 10 bases agree with TRBD1. This CDR3 has 16 residues. CDR1 and CDR2 from the germline V gene are WSHSY and SAAADI. Trimming cost V 4 bases and J 12 bases; bases outside gene matches: 14. The CDR3 DNA reads as TGCGCCAGCAGTGGACCGGGACAGGGGTCTTCGGCGGAACTGTTTTTT. Translation gives CASSGPGQGSSAELFF.

The chain uses TRBV27 and TRBJ1-2; no clear D. V gave up 0 bases and J gave up 7 bases, with 15 bases separating them. The CDR3 runs to 15 residues. Looked up from germline, CDR1 is MNHEY and CDR2 is SMNVEV (reference sequence). The CDR3, as DNA: TGTGCCAGCAGTTTATCTCCGGGATCCGGGTCTGGCTACACCTTC. Translated: CASSLSPGSGSGYTF.

This chain uses TRBV19 with TRBJ1-2; TRBD1 agrees at 9 bases. The CDR3 consists of 13 residues. V dropped 6 bases and J dropped 9; count of bases not matched to a gene: 8. In germline, CDR1 is LNHDA, CDR2 SQIVND (reference sequence). The CDR3 DNA is TGTGCCAGTAGAACCGGGACAGGGAACAGCTACACCTTC. It is translated as CASRTGTGNSYTF.